This T cell receptor beta chain is drawn from a study of shared clonotypes between healthy human individuals. Study observations and caveats: Investigators expected sequencing depth to affect clonotype sharing among donors.

On this clone: Antigen: not known. Relative to the germline gene, one junction end is altered; a read error may explain this.

As defined, naive CD8 cells were CD45RO-negative and positively selected for CCR7, with terminally differentiated effector memory CD45RA+ cells excluded. The study drew its donors from healthy HIV-negative adults without recent acute infections or vaccinations. Deep level was the assay's run setting. Some clones are missing from TCRdb's copy, which holds only in-frame ones; the method was immunoSEQ multiplex PCR. The sample carries nearly 2 million clones, about 94% recorded once. The germline V gene encodes CDR1 SGHVS and CDR2 FNYEAQ. The CDR3 covers 14 residues. The sequencing sample was made of naive CD8+ T cells sorted from blood. This TCR was recovered from a man in his late teens or twenties in good health. The chain combines TRBV7-6 with TRBJ1-6; a possible D gene is TRBD1 (5 bases). CDR3 sequence: CASSPDPLGGPLHF. The DNA for the CDR3 is TGTGCAAGCAGCCCGGACCCTCTGGGGGGACCCCTCCACTTT.